This T cell receptor (beta chain) derives from a study of T cells in Graves' hyperthyroidism and ophthalmopathy. Trimming pared 6 bases from V and 6 bases from J, leaving 17 bases between. The CDR3 runs to 15 residues. RNA transcripts provided the source from which TCR beta CDR3 regions were amplified. Primed by the HTBI set, a first-round RT-PCR was run on the TCR CDR3. TCRdb fed the multiplex PCR reads into MiXCR, producing one record per CDR3 protein. Among about half a million distinct CDR3 sequences listed, around 21% were seen once. The sequence came from a man aged 18 to 30 with Graves' hyperthyroidism. The chain joins TRBV12-3 or TRBV12-4 to TRBJ2-2, with D hard to call. Sequenced input: blood. The CDR3 coding sequence is TGTGCCAGCAGCCCCCGGCCTGTAGGACCCGGGGAGCTGTTTTTT. Translation: CASSPRPVGPGELFF.